Presented here are 31 T cell receptor beta chains from one specimen sequenced in a study of T-cell reconstitution after alpha-beta-depleted transplantation in children. Using unique molecular identifiers, the investigators prepared the TCRbeta library. TCRdb recomputed calls from the PCR reads with MiXCR, one row per CDR3 protein. The sample holds just under 250,000 distinct CDR3 sequences, 25% seen once. The sample in question was PBMCs, obtained before TCRalphabeta/CD19-depleted stem cell transplant. The receptor set was obtained from a girl aged 2 to 10 with Fanconi anemia, due to receive a stem cell transplant.

The chain links TRBV6-1 to TRBJ2-5, with D unresolved. The CDR3 runs 15 residues. In germline, CDR1 is MNHNS, CDR2 SASEGT. Trimming shortened V by 3 bases and J by 2 bases, and 13 bases separated the two germline ends. The CDR3 nucleotides read TGTGCCAGCAGTGAGGTCAACGTAGGGCAAGAGACCCAGTACTTC. Its protein product is CASSEVNVGQETQYF.

A few counts support this clonotype. This chain links TRBV7-6 with TRBJ2-6, with D unclear. This CDR3 has 17 residues. V was shortened by 2 bases and J by 1 base, with 12 bases between the two germline ends. CDR1 is SGHVS, CDR2 FNYEAQ, per germline. The CDR3 DNA reads TGTGCCAGCAGCTTACTACACAGCCTGTCTGGGGCCAACGTCCTGACTTTC. Translated: CASSLLHSLSGANVLTF.

The gene calls are TRBV6-5 and TRBJ2-1, with a weak D call TRBD2 (5 bases). The V and J ends lost 0 bases and 9 bases respectively, with 15 bases between them. This CDR3 contains 15 residues. The germline V gene has CDR1 MNHEY and CDR2 SVGAGI. In DNA, the CDR3 is TGTGCCAGCAGTTACTCCGGGATATATAGGATTGAGCAGTTCTTC. Its protein product is CASSYSGIYRIEQFF.

V usage is TRBV10-3 and J usage is TRBJ2-1; a possible D gene is TRBD1 (6 bases). V lost 0 bases, J lost 4 bases, and 19 bases lay in between. The CDR3 is 18 amino acids. Germline loops: CDR1 ENHRY, CDR2 SYGVKD. The CDR3 DNA reads as TGTGCCATCAGTGAGTCTGTCCACGCAGGGACAAGGTACAATGAGCAGTTCTTC. It yields the protein CAISESVHAGTRYNEQFF.

This clonotype was seen repeatedly, ten times or more. The chain uses TRBV27 and TRBJ2-7; a possible D gene is TRBD2 (6 bases). V gave up 5 bases and J gave up 2 bases, with 10 bases separating them. CDR1 and CDR2 (germline): MNHEY, SMNVEV (reference sequence). The CDR3 totals 13 residues. CDR3 DNA sequence: TGTGCCAGCAGTAGGCAGCGGGCCTACGAGCAGTACTTC. Its protein is CASSRQRAYEQYF.

In this sample, this clonotype turned up once. J is TRBJ2-1 and V is TRBV29-1, with 8 bases fitting TRBD1. From germline, CDR1 is SQVTM and CDR2 ANQGSEA. The CDR3 is made up of 14 amino acids. V dropped 7 bases and J dropped 4; count of bases not matched to a gene: 9. CDR3 in DNA: TGCAGCGGTTACCCGGGACAGGTGTACAATGAGCAGTTCTTC. It specifies CSGYPGQVYNEQFF.

This clonotype has a count of ten or more. The V and J genes are TRBV29-1 and TRBJ2-7; D is perhaps TRBD1 (5 bases). The CDR3 runs to 12 residues. CDR1 is SQVTM, CDR2 ANQGSEA, per germline. Trimming shortened V by 6 bases and J by 6 bases, and 15 bases separated the two germline ends. The CDR3 DNA is TGCAGCGTGTCGACAGACGCCCTCGAGCAGTACTTC. It codes for CSVSTDALEQYF.

There are many counts of this clonotype. The chain combines TRBV20-1 with TRBJ2-3; 8 bases are a match to TRBD2. J gave up 0 bases and V 0 bases, and 8 bases lay outside the gene matches. This CDR3 is built from 17 residues. CDR1 and CDR2 (germline): DFQATT, SNEGSKA (reference sequence). The CDR3 is CSARDPAGAYSTDTQYF. The CDR3 DNA sequence: TGCAGTGCTAGAGACCCAGCGGGGGCCTATAGCACAGATACGCAGTATTTT.

This clonotype occurred many times. The CDR3 nucleotides read TGTGCCAGCAGCGCATCCTACGAGCAGTACTTC. It encodes CASSASYEQYF. This rearrangement joins TRBV7-9 to TRBJ2-7; no reliable D call. Germline values: CDR1 SEHNR, CDR2 FQNEAQ (reference sequence). The CDR3 consists of 11 residues. V lost 5 bases and J lost 1, with 3 bases in between.

The table lists this clonotype with a few counts. The gene calls are TRBV20-1 and TRBJ2-5; TRBD2 agrees at 7 bases. The V gene end was trimmed by 5 bases and the J gene end by 1 base; junction bases not matched to a gene: 4. Germline values: CDR1 DFQATT, CDR2 SNEGSKA (reference sequence). The length of the CDR3 is 13 residues. CDR3 in amino acids: CSAGSGAQETQYF. Written as DNA, the CDR3 is TGCAGTGCTGGGAGCGGGGCCCAAGAGACCCAGTACTTC.

The sample holds a few counts of this clonotype. The CDR3 region has the DNA TGCAGTGCTAGCTCAATAGGTCGGGAGACCCAGTACTTC. Its protein product is CSASSIGRETQYF. J is TRBJ2-5 and V is TRBV20-1; D is unresolved. The CDR3 consists of 13 residues. Germline V gene data show CDR1 as DFQATT and CDR2 as SNEGSKA (reference sequence). The V and J ends lost 3 bases and 5 bases respectively, with 13 bases between them.

In the case of this clonotype: The CDR3 end shows no conserved phenylalanine or tryptophan, and so a read error is likely. This chain uses TRBV20-1 with TRBJ2-1; D not certain. This CDR3 is 12 amino acids long. The germline gives CDR1 DFQATT, CDR2 SNEGSKA (reference sequence). V shed 6 bases and J shed 6 bases, with 12 bases lying between them. CDR3 in DNA: TGCAGTGCAAAAGACTGGATCAATGAGCAGTTCTCC. Its translation: CSAKDWINEQFS.

The sample holds many counts of this clonotype. The genes are TRBV20-1 and TRBJ2-4; D uncertain. There are 16 residues in the CDR3. The germline V gene encodes CDR1 DFQATT and CDR2 SNEGSKA (reference sequence). V lost 3 bases and J 0 bases, leaving 15 bases between the germline ends. This chain's CDR3 is CSASSRPGGAKNIQYF. The CDR3 nucleotides are TGCAGTGCTAGCTCGAGACCCGGTGGAGCCAAAAACATTCAGTACTTC.

The chain uses TRBV6-5 and TRBJ2-1, with a possible D match to TRBD1 (6 bases). Trimming cost V 2 bases and J 5 bases, with 7 bases left between them. This CDR3 contains 13 residues. Germline CDR1 and CDR2: MNHEY and SVGAGI. DNA for the CDR3: TGTGCCAGCAGTTACCGACAGGACAATGAGCAGTTCTTC. Translated, it gives CASSYRQDNEQFF.

This chain joins TRBV10-3 and TRBJ2-3; 14 bases map to TRBD2. Losses at the gene ends were 2 bases for V and 2 bases for J; bases not matched to a gene: 6. The CDR3 is made up of 18 amino acids. Germline CDR1 ENHRY, CDR2 SYGVKD. The CDR3 sequence: CAISEIGTSGGSTDTQYF. CDR3 nucleotides: TGTGCCATCAGTGAGATCGGGACTAGCGGGGGATCCACAGATACGCAGTATTTT.

This clonotype has at least ten counts. The chain joins TRBV29-1 to TRBJ2-7; D not resolved. This CDR3 spans 13 amino acids. With 5 bases removed from V and 2 bases from J, the gap between germline ends came to 13 bases. CDR1 and CDR2 from the germline V gene are SQVTM and ANQGSEA. For the CDR3, the DNA is TGCAGCGTTTCGACCGGGTCTCCCTACGAGCAGTACTTC. As protein: CSVSTGSPYEQYF.

This clonotype was detected many times. The V call is TRBV6-5, the J call TRBJ1-1; TRBD1 is a possible D gene (5 bases). CDR3 length equals 16 residues. The germline V and J ends were trimmed by 0 bases and 3 bases, with 14 bases remaining between them. Germline-derived CDR1 and CDR2 are MNHEY and SVGAGI. CDR3 nucleotides: TGTGCCAGCAGTTACTCGGGAGGCCTAGGGGACACTGAAGCTTTCTTT. Amino acid sequence: CASSYSGGLGDTEAFF.

V is TRBV21-1 and J is TRBJ2-7; TRBD2 reflects the table's D call only, with no check against the DNA. TRBV21-1 is classified as a pseudogene. This CDR3 has 13 amino acids. CDR3 loop: CASSPGLAHEQYF. The CDR3 DNA sequence: TGTGCCAGCAGCCCGGGACTAGCGCACGAGCAGTACTTC.

Only a few counts were recorded for this clonotype. The CDR3 protein is CASSVDGTSIAGELFF. The CDR3 DNA follows: TGCGCCAGCAGCGTAGACGGGACTAGTATAGCCGGGGAGCTGTTTTTT. The chain carries TRBV5-1 and TRBJ2-2, with TRBD2 matching 8 bases. Trimming cost V 4 bases and J 6 bases; bases outside gene matches: 11. Germline CDR1 reads SGHRS; CDR2 reads YFSETQ. The CDR3 runs 16 residues. The full variable domain, its missing parts supplied by reference TRBV5-1 and TRBJ2-2, is KAGVTQTPRYLIKTRGQQVTLSCSPISGHRSVSWYQQTPGQGLQFLFEYFSETQRNKGNFPGRFSGRQFSNSRSEMNVSTLELGDSALYLCASSVDGTSIAGELFFGEGSRLTVL.

This clonotype was picked up many times. CDR3 bases: TGCAGTGCTAGAGGGGCGGTAACCGGGGAGCAGTACTTC. Amino acids: CSARGAVTGEQYF. This chain links TRBV20-1 with TRBJ2-7, with unresolved D. The germline CDR1 and CDR2 sequences are DFQATT and SNEGSKA (reference sequence). V lost 1 base and J lost 7, with 14 bases in between. This CDR3 has 13 residues.

This clonotype was counted many times. CDR3 residues: CSARVWETGELFF. CDR3 DNA: TGCAGTGCTAGAGTATGGGAGACCGGGGAGCTGTTTTTT. This chain links TRBV20-1 with TRBJ2-2; TRBD2 is a possible D gene (5 bases). CDR1 and CDR2 from the germline V gene are DFQATT and SNEGSKA (reference sequence). The CDR3 is 13 residues long. The ends were cut back, 1 base at V and 5 bases at J, with 8 bases in the middle.

The table lists this clonotype with many counts. The gene calls are TRBV6-1 and TRBJ2-7, with D hard to call. Looked up from germline, CDR1 is MNHNS and CDR2 is SASEGT. The CDR3 totals 15 residues. With 1 base removed from V and 4 bases from J, the gap between germline ends came to 14 bases. The CDR3 spells CASSEENPVWYEQYF. CDR3 DNA sequence: TGTGCCAGCAGTGAAGAAAACCCGGTATGGTACGAGCAGTACTTC.

This clonotype showed up just a few times. This may come from a read error, since a much larger clone is one base off. V usage is TRBV11-2 and J usage is TRBJ1-2; possible D gene TRBD1, 5 bases. Germline-derived CDR1 and CDR2 are SGHAT and FQNNGV. CDR3 length: 14 residues. As DNA, the CDR3 is TGTTCCAGCAGCTCGCCGGGACGGAGGGGTGGCTACACCTTC. Residues: CSSSSPGRRGGYTF.

Ten or more counts support this clonotype. The genes are TRBV7-2 and TRBJ1-1, with 9 bases that match TRBD1. The length of the CDR3 is 14 residues. The J segment lost 3 bases and the V segment lost 5 bases, leaving 4 bases of the junction unmatched. The germline V gene has CDR1 SGHTA and CDR2 FQGNSA. CDR3 amino acids: CASSNWTGDTEAFF. DNA of the CDR3: TGTGCCAGCAGCAACTGGACAGGGGACACTGAAGCTTTCTTT.

DNA for the CDR3: TGTGCCAGCAGCTTAGAAGGGGGGAGGCAGCCCCAGCATTTT. Protein sequence: CASSLEGGRQPQHF. The V and J genes are TRBV7-9 and TRBJ1-5, with D possibly matching TRBD1 (6 bases). The CDR3 covers 14 residues. V gave up 1 base and J gave up 7 bases, with 11 bases separating them. Germline loops: CDR1 SEHNR, CDR2 FQNEAQ (reference sequence). Variable domain in full (rest from reference TRBV7-9 and TRBJ1-5): DTGVSQNPRHKITKRGQNVTFRCDPISEHNRLYWYRQTLGQGPEFLTYFQNEAQLEKSRLLSDRFSAERPKGSFSTLEIQRTEQGDSAMYLCASSLEGGRQPQHFGDGTRLSIL.

The chain is built from TRBV3-1 and TRBJ2-7; a possible D gene is TRBD1 (6 bases). Germline lookup yields CDR1 LGHDT and CDR2 YNNKEL (reference sequence). The CDR3 has 14 amino acids. The ends were cut back, 4 bases at V and 1 base at J, with 11 bases in the middle. CDR3 nucleotides: TGTGCCAGCAGCCTTATGACAGGTTCCTACGAGCAGTACTTC. Amino acid sequence: CASSLMTGSYEQYF.

The table lists this clonotype with many counts. This chain connects TRBV12-3 or TRBV12-4 to TRBJ2-7, with D perhaps matching TRBD1 (6 bases). This CDR3 is 14 amino acids long. Trimming shortened V by 6 bases and J by 4 bases, and 16 bases separated the two germline ends. The CDR3 loop is CASSQDRELYEQYF. DNA of the CDR3: TGTGCCAGCAGCCAGGACAGAGAACTTTACGAGCAGTACTTC.

Many counts were recorded for this clonotype. The genes are TRBV29-1 and TRBJ2-3, with D possibly TRBD1 on 6 matching bases. CDR1 is SQVTM, CDR2 ANQGSEA, per germline. The V and J ends lost 7 bases and 2 bases respectively, with 16 bases between them. CDR3 length equals 14 residues. DNA for the CDR3: TGCAGCGGCGGAACAGGGAGACCCACAGATACGCAGTATTTT. Its protein is CSGGTGRPTDTQYF.

This clonotype was counted at least ten times. The chain has TRBV18 and TRBJ2-3, with a weak D call TRBD1 (5 bases). Germline values: CDR1 KGHSH, CDR2 LQKENI. This CDR3 contains 17 residues. With 2 bases removed from V and 2 bases from J, the gap between germline ends came to 17 bases. For the CDR3, the DNA is TGTGCCAGCTCACCATTGGGGCCTAGTCAGGCCACAGATACGCAGTATTTT. The encoded protein is CASSPLGPSQATDTQYF.

This clonotype was recorded at least ten times. The chain uses TRBV20-1 and TRBJ2-1; D uncertain. V was pared by 1 base and J by 6 bases, with 10 bases between. The V gene's germline CDR1 is DFQATT and CDR2 SNEGSKA (reference sequence). CDR3 size: 13 residues. The DNA for the CDR3 is TGCAGTGCTAGAGTCCCGGCCCTCAATGAGCAGTTCTTC. Its translation: CSARVPALNEQFF.

The CDR3 sequence: CASSYDMTGPGGSGANVLTF. The CDR3 nucleotides are TGTGCCAGCAGTTACGATATGACAGGGCCTGGGGGATCTGGGGCCAACGTCCTGACTTTC. The rearrangement joins TRBV6-6 to TRBJ2-6; 7 bases match TRBD1. Trimming took 2 bases from V and 1 from J; bases not matched to a gene: 14. This CDR3 is built from 20 residues. In germline, CDR1 is MNHNY, CDR2 SVGAGI (reference sequence).